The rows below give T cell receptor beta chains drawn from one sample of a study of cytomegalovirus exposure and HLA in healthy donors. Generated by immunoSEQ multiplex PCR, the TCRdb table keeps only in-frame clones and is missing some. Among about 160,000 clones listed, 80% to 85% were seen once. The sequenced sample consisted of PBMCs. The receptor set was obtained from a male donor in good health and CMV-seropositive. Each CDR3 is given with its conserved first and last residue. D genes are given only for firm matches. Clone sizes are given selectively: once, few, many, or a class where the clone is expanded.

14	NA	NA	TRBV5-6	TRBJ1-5	CASSLGQFNQPQHF	TGTGCCAGCAGCTTGGGGCAGTTCAATCAGCCCCAGCATTTT
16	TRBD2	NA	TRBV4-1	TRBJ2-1	CASSQPAGTSYNEQFF	TGCGCCAGCAGCCAGCCAGCCGGGACTAGCTACAATGAGCAGTTCTTC
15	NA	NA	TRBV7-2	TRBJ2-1	CASSLVQNSYNEQFF	TGTGCCAGCAGCTTAGTCCAGAACTCCTACAATGAGCAGTTCTTC
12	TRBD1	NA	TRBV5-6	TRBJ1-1	CASSLRGRLAFF	TGTGCCAGCAGCTTGAGGGGGCGGTTAGCTTTCTTT
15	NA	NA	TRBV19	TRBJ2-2	CASSRQTANTGELFF	TGTGCCAGTAGTAGGCAAACCGCGAACACCGGGGAGCTGTTTTTT
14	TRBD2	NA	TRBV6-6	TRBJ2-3	CATGLAIETDTQYF	TGTGCCACGGGACTAGCAATCGAAACAGATACGCAGTATTTT
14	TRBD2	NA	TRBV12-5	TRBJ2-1	CASGSGRVANEQFF	TGTGCTAGTGGTAGCGGGAGGGTGGCAAATGAGCAGTTCTTC
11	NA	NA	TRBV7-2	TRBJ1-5	CASSFLEPQHF	TGTGCCAGCAGCTTTTTAGAGCCCCAGCATTTT
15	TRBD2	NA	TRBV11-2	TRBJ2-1	CASSLTLAGYNEQFF	TGTGCCAGCAGCTTGACACTAGCGGGGTACAATGAGCAGTTCTTC
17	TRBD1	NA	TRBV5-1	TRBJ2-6	CASSSGQGTAGANGLTF	TGCGCCAGCAGCTCGGGACAGGGAACGGCCGGGGCCAACGGCCTGACTTTC
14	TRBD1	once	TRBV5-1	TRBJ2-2	CASSADRIDGELFF	TGCGCCAGCAGCGCGGACAGGATAGACGGGGAGCTGTTTTTT
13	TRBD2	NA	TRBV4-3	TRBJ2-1	CASSQDTAGGRFF	TGCGCCAGCAGCCAAGATACGGCGGGAGGGCGGTTCTTC
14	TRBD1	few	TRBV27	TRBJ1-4	CASSYRGRAEKLFF	TGTGCCAGCAGTTACAGGGGGCGAGCTGAAAAACTGTTTTTT
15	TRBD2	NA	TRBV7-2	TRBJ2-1	CASSLVASGGDEQFF	TGTGCCAGCAGCTTAGTAGCTAGCGGGGGGGATGAGCAGTTCTTC
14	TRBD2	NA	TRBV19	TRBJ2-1	CASSMVLAANEQFF	TGTGCCAGTAGTATGGTACTAGCGGCCAATGAGCAGTTCTTC
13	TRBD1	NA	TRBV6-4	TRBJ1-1	CASSVTGSTEAFF	TGTGCCAGCAGTGTGACAGGGTCAACTGAAGCTTTCTTT
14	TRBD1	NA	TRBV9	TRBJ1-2	CASSTRQGAGGYTF	TGTGCCAGCAGCACCCGACAGGGGGCGGGTGGCTACACCTTC
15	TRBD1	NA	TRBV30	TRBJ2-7	CAWSPRTGGTYEQYF	TGTGCCTGGAGTCCCCGGACAGGGGGGACCTACGAGCAGTACTTC
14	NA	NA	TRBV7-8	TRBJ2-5	CASSLSATGETQYF	TGTGCCAGCAGCTTATCCGCGACGGGGGAGACCCAGTACTTC
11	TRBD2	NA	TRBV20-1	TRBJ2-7	CSAGGGNEQYF	TGCAGTGCTGGGGGAGGGAACGAGCAGTACTTC
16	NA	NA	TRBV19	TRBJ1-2	CASSIAPRQESYGYTF	TGTGCCAGTAGTATAGCCCCTCGACAGGAAAGCTATGGCTACACCTTC
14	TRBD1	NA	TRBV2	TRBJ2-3	CASRDDRATDTQYF	TGTGCCAGCAGGGACGACAGGGCTACAGATACGCAGTATTTT
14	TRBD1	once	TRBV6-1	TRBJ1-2	CASSAGTGDYGYTF	TGTGCCAGCAGTGCCGGGACAGGGGACTATGGCTACACCTTC
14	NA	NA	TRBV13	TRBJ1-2	CASWRAGGNYGYTF	TGTGCCAGCTGGCGGGCGGGCGGCAACTATGGCTACACCTTC
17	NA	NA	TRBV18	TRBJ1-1	CASSPRGGANSNTEAFF	TGTGCCAGCTCACCACGGGGGGGGGCGAATTCGAACACTGAAGCTTTCTTT
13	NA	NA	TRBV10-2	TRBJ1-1	CASSIGQNTEAFF	TGCGCCAGCAGTATAGGACAGAACACTGAAGCTTTCTTT
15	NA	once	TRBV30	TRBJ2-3	CACSKGGSKADTQYF	TGTGCCTGCAGCAAGGGAGGTAGCAAGGCAGATACGCAGTATTTT
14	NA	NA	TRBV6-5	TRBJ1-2	CASSTPGREYGYTF	TGTGCCAGCAGTACCCCGGGGAGGGAGTATGGCTACACCTTC
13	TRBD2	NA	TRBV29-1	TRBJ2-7	CSAWTSGVYEQYF	TGCAGCGCCTGGACTAGCGGGGTCTACGAGCAGTACTTC
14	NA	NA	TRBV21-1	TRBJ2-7	CASSKLQGVYSQYF	TGTGCCAGCAGCAAACTACAGGGTGTATACTCGCAGTACTTC
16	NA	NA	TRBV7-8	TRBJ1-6	CASSLDRRTYNSPLHF	TGTGCCAGCAGCTTAGACAGACGGACCTATAATTCACCCCTCCACTTT
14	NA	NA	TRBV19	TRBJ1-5	CASRASRADQPQHF	TGTGCCAGTAGAGCGAGCAGGGCCGATCAGCCCCAGCATTTT
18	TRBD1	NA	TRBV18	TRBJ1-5	CASSPKFPGQGGGQPQHF	TGTGCCAGCTCACCAAAATTCCCGGGACAGGGTGGCGGTCAGCCCCAGCATTTT
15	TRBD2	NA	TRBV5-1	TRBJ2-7	CASSLWTSGRGEQYF	TGCGCCAGCAGCTTATGGACTAGCGGGAGGGGCGAGCAGTACTTC
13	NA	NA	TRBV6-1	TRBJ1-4	CASTGVTNEKLFF	TGTGCCAGCACAGGGGTGACTAATGAAAAACTGTTTTTT
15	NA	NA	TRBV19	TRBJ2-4	CASTRTVAGKNIQYF	TGTGCCAGTACCCGCACTGTGGCAGGCAAAAACATTCAGTACTTC
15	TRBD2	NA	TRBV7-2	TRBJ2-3	CASSRAGLGTDTQYF	TGTGCCAGCAGCCGAGCTGGACTAGGTACGGATACGCAGTATTTT
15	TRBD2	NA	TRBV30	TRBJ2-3	CAWTRGGSVLDTQYF	TGTGCCTGGACCCGCGGGGGGAGTGTTTTAGATACGCAGTATTTT
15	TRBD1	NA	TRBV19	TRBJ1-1	CASSLGTGLNTEAFF	TGTGCCAGTAGTTTGGGGACAGGGCTGAACACTGAAGCTTTCTTT
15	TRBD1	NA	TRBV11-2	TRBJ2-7	CASSLDGDRGREQYF	TGTGCCAGCAGCTTAGATGGGGACAGGGGTAGAGAGCAGTACTTC
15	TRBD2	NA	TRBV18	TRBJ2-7	CASSHTSGGLYEQYF	TGTGCCAGCTCACATACTAGCGGGGGGCTCTACGAGCAGTACTTC
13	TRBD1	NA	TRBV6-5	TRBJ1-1	CATLGQLNTEAFF	TGTGCCACCTTGGGACAGTTGAACACTGAAGCTTTCTTT
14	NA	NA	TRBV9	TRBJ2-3	CASSVASPTDTQYF	TGTGCCAGCAGCGTGGCTAGTCCCACAGATACGCAGTATTTT
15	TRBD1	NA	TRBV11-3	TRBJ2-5	CASSPGQGYQETQYF	TGTGCCAGCAGCCCCGGACAGGGGTACCAAGAGACCCAGTACTTC
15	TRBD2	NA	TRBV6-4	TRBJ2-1	CASSEEAGDGNEQFF	TGTGCCAGCAGTGAAGAAGCGGGAGATGGCAATGAGCAGTTCTTC
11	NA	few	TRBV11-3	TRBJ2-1	CASSRDYEQFF	TGTGCCAGCAGCCGGGACTATGAGCAGTTCTTC
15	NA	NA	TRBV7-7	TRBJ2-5	CASSLDGRGQETQYF	TGTGCCAGCAGCTTAGATGGCCGGGGCCAAGAGACCCAGTACTTC